The 15 T cell receptor beta chains below were found in one sample sequenced in a study of a mutant IDH1 vaccine in newly diagnosed glioma. The time point here: baseline, week 1 (first vaccination visit). This sample's treatment: pre-vaccination baseline after standard-of-care therapy. Profiling relied on immunoSEQ multiplex PCR, and the TCRdb table lists in-frame clones only, not all of them. The table records about 63,000 clones, about 86% of them present only once. Source: peripheral blood mononuclear cells (PBMCs), taken from a glioma patient treated with radiotherapy, temozolomide or both. The receptor set was obtained from a young woman with glioma. Some clones in this sample may be carry-over from other donors' samples.

The chain joins TRBV5-1 to TRBJ2-5; tentatively, D is TRBD1 (6 bases). V was pared by 5 bases and J by 5 bases, with 16 bases between. The germline gives CDR1 SGHRS, CDR2 YFSETQ. This CDR3 has 14 amino acids. The CDR3 region has the DNA TGCGCCAGCAGAAACAGGGCCGGAGGTGAGACCCAGTACTTC. The encoded protein is CASRNRAGGETQYF.

The CDR3, as DNA: TGTGCCAGCACTAAGACAAGGGGGACCAATCAGCCCCAGCATTTT. Its translation: CASTKTRGTNQPQHF. The chain has TRBV2 and TRBJ1-5; possible D gene TRBD1, 6 bases. The V gene's germline CDR1 is SNHLY and CDR2 FYNNEI. V lost 7 bases to trimming and J lost 3 bases, with 16 bases between them. The CDR3 is 15 residues long.

This chain links TRBV2 with TRBJ2-1; tentative D call: TRBD2 (7 bases). The CDR3 is made up of 12 amino acids. Trimming removed 6 bases at V and 7 bases at J, with 10 bases between. Germline loops: CDR1 SNHLY, CDR2 FYNNEI. The CDR3 protein is CASRGGGNEQFF. CDR3 coding DNA: TGTGCCAGCAGAGGGGGGGGTAATGAGCAGTTCTTC.

The chain combines TRBV10-3 with TRBJ1-4; D call uncertain. Trimming left V 0 bases short and J 7 bases short, with 9 bases between. This CDR3 comprises 14 residues. The germline CDR1 and CDR2 sequences are ENHRY and SYGVKD. The CDR3 reads CAISESTGFEKLFF. The CDR3, as DNA: TGTGCCATCAGTGAGTCGACCGGGTTTGAAAAACTGTTTTTT.

This clone occurred once. V gene TRBV7-2 combines with J gene TRBJ1-1, with a tentative D call TRBD1 (6 bases). Germline CDR1 SGHTA, CDR2 FQGNSA. The CDR3 sequence is 13 residues long. Trimming pared 2 bases from V and 5 bases from J, leaving 9 bases between. CDR3: CASSLQGLTEAFF. CDR3 nucleotide sequence: TGTGCCAGCAGCTTACAGGGGCTTACTGAAGCTTTCTTT.

The chain couples TRBV19 to TRBJ2-2; D uncertain. The CDR3 spans 12 residues. The germline gives CDR1 LNHDA, CDR2 SQIVND (reference sequence). V lost 3 bases and J 6 bases, leaving 5 bases between the germline ends. CDR3 coding DNA: TGTGCCAGTAGTATCACGGCCGGGGAGCTGTTTTTT. Translated: CASSITAGELFF.

V gene TRBV2 combines with J gene TRBJ1-5; a possible D gene is TRBD1 (5 bases). CDR1 is SNHLY, CDR2 FYNNEI, per germline. The V gene lost 5 bases and the J gene lost 3 bases, with 14 bases spanning the gap. This CDR3 contains 15 residues. CDR3 sequence: CASSTGGFDNQPQHF. Here the CDR3 DNA reads TGTGCCAGCAGTACCGGGGGGTTCGACAATCAGCCCCAGCATTTT.

This sequence joins TRBV27 and TRBJ1-5; 9 bases fit TRBD1. Trimming removed 5 bases from V and 7 bases from J; junction bases left unmatched: 6. Germline V gene data show CDR1 as MNHEY and CDR2 as SMNVEV (reference sequence). The CDR3 covers 14 residues. CDR3 sequence: CASSQTGGGQPQHF. CDR3 bases: TGTGCCAGCAGTCAAACAGGGGGCGGCCAGCCCCAGCATTTT.

This chain joins TRBV10-3 and TRBJ2-7; D gene uncertain. In germline, CDR1 is ENHRY, CDR2 SYGVKD. The CDR3 is 12 residues long. Trimming stripped 2 bases from V and 7 bases from J, with 9 bases between. The CDR3 loop reads CAISEPGREQYF. In nucleotides, the CDR3 is TGTGCCATCAGTGAGCCCGGCCGTGAGCAGTACTTC.

The chain combines TRBV27 with TRBJ1-2; D call uncertain. Per the germline V gene, CDR1 is MNHEY and CDR2 is SMNVEV (reference sequence). Trimming cost V 5 bases and J 4 bases, with 17 bases left between them. This CDR3 comprises 15 residues. As DNA, the CDR3 is TGTGCCAGCAGTCACTCGTCGTCTCCTGTCTATGGCTACACCTTC. Protein product: CASSHSSSPVYGYTF.

The chain joins TRBV19 to TRBJ1-4, with unresolved D. Trimming took off 7 bases at V and 4 bases at J, with 10 bases between the two ends. This CDR3 is built from 13 residues. Per the germline V gene, CDR1 is LNHDA and CDR2 is SQIVND (reference sequence). CDR3 coding DNA: TGTGCCAGTAATTCACTCCTTAATGAAAAACTGTTTTTT. Residues: CASNSLLNEKLFF.

The chain employs TRBV2 and TRBJ2-3, with D perhaps TRBD2 (8 bases). The germline V gene encodes CDR1 SNHLY and CDR2 FYNNEI. This CDR3 region has 12 residues. Trimming left V 7 bases short and J 12 bases short, with 17 bases between. CDR3 amino acids: CASISRGDSQYF. The CDR3 nucleotides are TGTGCCAGCATCTCGCGGGGGGACAGCCAGTATTTT.

This clone was recorded once. The chain has TRBV7-3 and TRBJ2-5; 10 nucleotides line up with TRBD1. V was pared by 1 base and J by 5 bases, with 7 bases of the junction left unmatched. From germline, CDR1 is SGHTA and CDR2 FQGTGA. This CDR3 has 16 residues. CDR3 sequence (DNA): TGTGCCAGCAGCTTAAGGCCGGGACAGGGGCAGGAGACCCAGTACTTC. It specifies CASSLRPGQGQETQYF.

The chain joins TRBV7-2 to TRBJ2-5; D may match TRBD1 or TRBD2 (5 bases each). This CDR3 has 13 amino acids. CDR1 and CDR2 (germline): SGHTA, FQGNSA. Trimming shortened V by 4 bases and J by 4 bases, and 10 bases separated the two germline ends. CDR3 DNA: TGTGCCAGCAGCTCGCCAGGGAGAGAGACCCAGTACTTC. It yields the protein CASSSPGRETQYF.

The count of this clone is one. The J gene is TRBJ2-7, the V gene TRBV4-2; D remains unclear. Trimming cost V 0 bases and J 1 base, with 7 bases left between them. The germline CDR1 and CDR2 sequences are LGHNA and YNFKEQ. The CDR3 totals 14 residues. Here the CDR3 DNA reads TGTGCCAGCAGCCAAGAGCGCCAGTCCTACGAGCAGTACTTC. Its protein is CASSQERQSYEQYF.